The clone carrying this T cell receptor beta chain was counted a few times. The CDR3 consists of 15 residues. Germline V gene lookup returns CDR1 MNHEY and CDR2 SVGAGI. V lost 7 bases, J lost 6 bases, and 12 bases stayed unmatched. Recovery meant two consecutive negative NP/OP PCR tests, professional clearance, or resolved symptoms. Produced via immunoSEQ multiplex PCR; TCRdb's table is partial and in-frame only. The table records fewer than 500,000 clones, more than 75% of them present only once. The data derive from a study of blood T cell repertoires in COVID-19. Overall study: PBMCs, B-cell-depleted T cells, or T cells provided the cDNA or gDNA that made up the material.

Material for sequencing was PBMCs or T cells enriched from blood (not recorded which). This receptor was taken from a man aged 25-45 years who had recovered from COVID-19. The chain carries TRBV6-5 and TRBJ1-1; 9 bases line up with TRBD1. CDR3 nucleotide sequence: TGTGCCAGCACCTTAAGGGACAGGGCTGGATCTGAAGCTTTCTTT. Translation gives CASTLRDRAGSEAFF.